This T cell receptor beta chain was sequenced for a study of T cells after yellow fever vaccination. TCRdb re-called the 5' RACE reads through MiXCR, storing one row per CDR3 protein. The sample includes approximately 160,000 distinct CDR3 sequences, 7% to 10% of them seen just once. The length of the CDR3 is 15 residues. CDR1 is SGHRS, CDR2 YFSETQ, per germline. V lost 1 base and J lost 10; bases outside the gene matches: 6. The starting material was CD8+ T cells sorted from PBMCs, obtained 45 days after the yellow fever booster vaccination. The TCR was taken from a man younger than 30 who received the YFV17D yellow fever vaccine. The chain carries TRBV5-1 and TRBJ2-1; 12 nucleotides align to TRBD2. CDR3 sequence: CASSLRLAGGLEQFF. The DNA of the CDR3 is TGCGCCAGCAGCTTGCGGCTAGCGGGGGGGCTCGAGCAGTTCTTC.